This TCR beta chain is from a study of cytomegalovirus exposure and HLA in healthy donors. Overall study results and limits: Researchers catalogued about 150 TCR beta chains as cytomegalovirus-associated. Being indistinguishable, some V segments were excluded, TRBV6-2 and TRBV6-3 among them.

This clone showed up just a few times. Its target is not known. The germline gives CDR1 SGHVS, CDR2 FNYEAQ. The V gene end was trimmed by 3 bases and the J gene end by 6 bases; junction bases not matched to a gene: 7. There are 16 residues in the CDR3. The study ran its PCR with 60 Vbeta and 13 Jbeta primers. The protocol was immunoSEQ multiplex PCR, while the TCRdb copy is restricted to in-frame clones and leaves out a portion. Counted here are 140,000 to 150,000 clones, more than 7.5% occurring once; the ten biggest clones make up 1.8%. The material sequenced was PBMCs. The receptor was derived from a man in his forties or fifties in good health and CMV-seronegative. The chain combines TRBV7-6 with TRBJ2-6; 8 bases agree with TRBD1. The CDR3 DNA reads TGTGCCAGCAGCTTGACTGAGGACAGGGTGGCCAACGTCCTGACTTTC. Protein: CASSLTEDRVANVLTF.